This is a list of T cell receptor beta chains from one sample in a study of OX40 agonist ivuxolimab in advanced cancers. Profiling relied on immunoSEQ multiplex PCR, and the TCRdb table lists in-frame clones only, not all of them. This sample carries around 92,000 clones, roughly 94% of them seen once, and the ten largest clones take approximately 0.18%. Material: CD4+ or CD8+ T cells sorted from blood, obtained in a trial of the OX40 agonist ivuxolimab. These receptor sequences come from an adult with an advanced solid tumor such as melanoma, head and neck, liver or kidney cancer. Both conserved end residues are part of each CDR3. The order of the fields is CDR3 DNA, CDR3 protein, CDR3 length, J gene, V gene, D gene, clone size. The D gene is left open where the match is weak. Some rows have no size entry. The others give once, few or many, or a class for an expanded clone.

DNA: TGTGCCAGTAGTCCAATCGCTTCACCCCTCCACTTT
CDR3: CASSPIASPLHF
length: 12
J: TRBJ1-6
V: TRBV19
D: -
size: -

DNA: TGTGCCAGCAGTTTACAATTGGGACTAGCGGCATACAATGAGCAGTTCTTC
CDR3: CASSLQLGLAAYNEQFF
length: 17
J: TRBJ2-1
V: TRBV28
D: TRBD2
size: -

DNA: TGCAGCGACGGGGACTTTCCTAACTATGGCTACACCTTC
CDR3: CSDGDFPNYGYTF
length: 13
J: TRBJ1-2
V: TRBV29-1
D: -
size: -

DNA: TGTGCCAGCAGCGGAGGACTAGGGGGCTATCGGCAGTTCTTC
CDR3: CASSGGLGGYRQFF
length: 14
J: TRBJ2-1
V: TRBV9
D: -
size: -

DNA: TGTGCCAGCAGCGCCGGGACAGGAGGAACGTTGGCTTTCTTT
CDR3: CASSAGTGGTLAFF
length: 14
J: TRBJ1-1
V: TRBV2
D: TRBD1
size: once

DNA: TGTGCCATCCGGACAGGGCCCGGCGGCTACACCTTC
CDR3: CAIRTGPGGYTF
length: 12
J: TRBJ1-2
V: TRBV2
D: TRBD1
size: -

DNA: TGTGCCAGCAGCCGGACAGGGGGCGATGAAAAACTGTTTTTT
CDR3: CASSRTGGDEKLFF
length: 14
J: TRBJ1-4
V: TRBV5-4
D: TRBD1
size: once

DNA: TGTGCCAGCAGCCCTCGGGGCTTCACCGGGGAGCTGTTTTTT
CDR3: CASSPRGFTGELFF
length: 14
J: TRBJ2-2
V: TRBV6-5
D: -
size: -

DNA: TGTGCTAGTGGTTCACTTTCCGATGAGCAGTTCTTC
CDR3: CASGSLSDEQFF
length: 12
J: TRBJ2-1
V: TRBV12-5
D: -
size: few

DNA: TGTGCCTGGAGTGTATGGGGGCAGGGGGAGGACGAGCAGTACTTC
CDR3: CAWSVWGQGEDEQYF
length: 15
J: TRBJ2-7
V: TRBV30
D: -
size: -

DNA: TGTGCCAGCAGCTTGGGGGCCCTAGCGGGGTCCCTGGGGACCCAGTACTTC
CDR3: CASSLGALAGSLGTQYF
length: 17
J: TRBJ2-5
V: TRBV11-2
D: TRBD2
size: -

DNA: TGTGCCAGCAGCCCGGGGGTGCCCCACTATGGCTACACCTTC
CDR3: CASSPGVPHYGYTF
length: 14
J: TRBJ1-2
V: TRBV11-2
D: -
size: -

DNA: TGTGCCAGCACTACGGGACAAATGAACACTGAAGCTTTCTTT
CDR3: CASTTGQMNTEAFF
length: 14
J: TRBJ1-1
V: TRBV5-4
D: -
size: -

DNA: TGCGCCAGCAGCCAACAAACAGGGGACTATGGCTACACCTTC
CDR3: CASSQQTGDYGYTF
length: 14
J: TRBJ1-2
V: TRBV4-3
D: TRBD1
size: -

DNA: TGTGCCAGCACCGTTTCGGGGGCGTACTACGAGCAGTACTTC
CDR3: CASTVSGAYYEQYF
length: 14
J: TRBJ2-7
V: TRBV27
D: -
size: -

DNA: TGTGCCAGCAGTTTCTCGGGAGCGGGCAATCAGCCCCAGCATTTT
CDR3: CASSFSGAGNQPQHF
length: 15
J: TRBJ1-5
V: TRBV27
D: -
size: -

DNA: TGTGCCAGCGGGACTAGCGGGGGGGCGGTCCCCTACGAGCAGTACTTC
CDR3: CASGTSGGAVPYEQYF
length: 16
J: TRBJ2-7
V: TRBV6-6
D: TRBD2
size: few

DNA: TGTGCCAGCAGTGATTACAGGGTCGGGGAGCTGTTTTTT
CDR3: CASSDYRVGELFF
length: 13
J: TRBJ2-2
V: TRBV6-1
D: -
size: -

DNA: TGTGCCAGTCTAACTAGGGCGGGAGGGCCGGATGAGCAGTTCTTC
CDR3: CASLTRAGGPDEQFF
length: 15
J: TRBJ2-1
V: TRBV19
D: TRBD2
size: -

DNA: TGTGCCAGTAGTTTCGGCCGCTCGGACACCGGGGAGCTGTTTTTT
CDR3: CASSFGRSDTGELFF
length: 15
J: TRBJ2-2
V: TRBV19
D: -
size: -

DNA: TGCGCCAGCAGCTCTACCCACTCGGGGGGCGCCTCGTATGGCTACACCTTC
CDR3: CASSSTHSGGASYGYTF
length: 17
J: TRBJ1-2
V: TRBV4-1
D: -
size: -

DNA: TGTGCCAGCAGCCCAGGACTAGCGGGGTACTACAATGAGCAGTTCTTC
CDR3: CASSPGLAGYYNEQFF
length: 16
J: TRBJ2-1
V: TRBV9
D: TRBD2
size: -

DNA: TGTGCCAGTTCTGGGGCATGGAGCAATCAGCCCCAGCATTTT
CDR3: CASSGAWSNQPQHF
length: 14
J: TRBJ1-5
V: TRBV19
D: -
size: few

DNA: TGCGCCAGCAGCCAAGGGGTTGGGGGGCTGGGGAACACTGAAGCTTTCTTT
CDR3: CASSQGVGGLGNTEAFF
length: 17
J: TRBJ1-1
V: TRBV4-3
D: -
size: -

DNA: TGTGCCAGTACCAAGACAGGGGCACTGAATCAGCCCCAGCATTTT
CDR3: CASTKTGALNQPQHF
length: 15
J: TRBJ1-5
V: TRBV19
D: TRBD1
size: -

DNA: TGCGCCAGCAGCCCCCGGGGCGGAAACCCTTCCTCTGGAAACACCATATATTTT
CDR3: CASSPRGGNPSSGNTIYF
length: 18
J: TRBJ1-3
V: TRBV5-1
D: -
size: -

DNA: TGTGCCAGCAGCCCCGGGGCGACTGGTCTTACTAATGAAAAACTGTTTTTT
CDR3: CASSPGATGLTNEKLFF
length: 17
J: TRBJ1-4
V: TRBV7-9
D: -
size: -

DNA: TGTGCCTGGAGTGTACCGACTAGCGGGAGGGCCGTAGGTGAGCAGTACTTC
CDR3: CAWSVPTSGRAVGEQYF
length: 17
J: TRBJ2-7
V: TRBV30
D: TRBD2
size: -

DNA: TGTGCCAGCAGCTTAGATAGTGGGTGGGGGGAGACCCAGTACTTC
CDR3: CASSLDSGWGETQYF
length: 15
J: TRBJ2-5
V: TRBV7-2
D: -
size: -

DNA: TGTGCCAGTAGTACCCACCGTGACAGGGGCGGCGGGGAAAAACTGTTTTTT
CDR3: CASSTHRDRGGGEKLFF
length: 17
J: TRBJ1-4
V: TRBV19
D: TRBD1
size: -

DNA: TGTGCCAGCGCTCGGGGAGGAGGTGGCTACACCTTC
CDR3: CASARGGGGYTF
length: 12
J: TRBJ1-2
V: TRBV27
D: -
size: -